The rows below give T cell receptor beta chains drawn from one sample of a study of breast tumors, draining lymph nodes, adjacent tissues. MiXCR, run by TCRdb on the multiplex PCR reads, gives a single entry per CDR3 protein. The sample holds some 100,000 distinct CDR3 sequences, roughly 20% seen once. Sequenced input: axillary lymph node tissue. The receptors were sampled from a female donor with breast cancer. Some clones in this sample may be carry-over from other donors' samples. Each CDR3 is given with its conserved first and last residue. D genes are given only for firm matches. Clone size is not always given. Where it is, it says once, few, many or a class for expanded clones.

CDR3aa	CDR3nt	d_gene	abundance	v_gene	j_gene
CASSPPTSGGLIDTQYF	TGTGCCAGCAGTCCGCCGACTAGCGGGGGGCTCATAGATACGCAGTATTTT	TRBD2	-	TRBV12-3/TRBV12-4	TRBJ2-3
CASSFGGRTQYF	TGTGCCAGCAGCTTTGGTGGCAGGACGCAGTATTTT	-	many	TRBV5-6	TRBJ2-3
CASIQPEADTEAFF	TGTGCCAGCATCCAACCCGAGGCGGACACTGAAGCTTTCTTT	-	few	TRBV2	TRBJ1-1
CASSLAAGRGYTF	TGTGCCAGCAGCTTAGCAGCGGGGCGGGGCTACACCTTC	-	few	TRBV7-9	TRBJ1-2
CASSLLPGQTKYNEQFF	TGTGCCAGCAGCTTATTACCGGGACAGACAAAGTACAATGAGCAGTTCTTC	TRBD1	many	TRBV7-8	TRBJ2-1
CASSSRGRGADTQYF	TGTGCCAGCTCCAGCAGAGGGAGAGGAGCAGATACGCAGTATTTT	-	many	TRBV6-5	TRBJ2-3
CASSFVDTGELFF	TGTGCCAGCAGCTTTGTGGACACCGGGGAGCTGTTTTTT	-	many	TRBV13	TRBJ2-2
CASRPQGAATGELFF	TGTGCCAGCAGACCACAGGGGGCGGCCACCGGGGAGCTGTTTTTT	TRBD1	many	TRBV5-4	TRBJ2-2
CATSSYRDRGFEQYF	TGTGCCACCAGCAGCTACCGGGACAGGGGGTTCGAGCAGTACTTC	TRBD1	many	TRBV15	TRBJ2-7
CAYPAGAGELFF	TGTGCCTACCCAGCCGGAGCCGGGGAGCTGTTTTTT	-	few	TRBV30	TRBJ2-2
CASSDNTGELFF	TGTGCCAGCAGCGATAACACCGGGGAGCTGTTTTTT	-	many	TRBV7-9	TRBJ2-2
CASSLGTGELFF	TGTGCCAGCAGCTTAGGTACCGGGGAGCTGTTTTTT	-	many	TRBV7-9	TRBJ2-2
CASSIAQAPGMFEQYF	TGTGCCAGTAGTATAGCACAGGCACCGGGTATGTTCGAGCAGTACTTC	-	many	TRBV19	TRBJ2-7
CASTRDSLTGQPQHF	TGTGCCAGTACCCGGGACAGCCTTACCGGGCAGCCCCAGCATTTT	TRBD1	few	TRBV19	TRBJ1-5
CASGGDYPLTDTQYF	TGTGCCAGCGGGGGGGACTACCCACTCACAGATACGCAGTATTTT	TRBD2	many	TRBV25-1	TRBJ2-3
CASSSTYEQYF	TGTGCCAGCAGTTCAACCTACGAGCAGTACTTC	-	many	TRBV6-5	TRBJ2-7
CASSVNTRSGGEQYF	TGTGCCAGCAGTGTAAACACTCGGTCCGGGGGGGAGCAGTACTTC	TRBD2	many	TRBV6-5	TRBJ2-7
CASSESTGAYNEQFF	TGTGCCAGCAGTGAATCGACAGGGGCATACAATGAGCAGTTCTTC	TRBD1	many	TRBV2	TRBJ2-1
CASSLGQGTNEKLFF	TGTGCCAGCTCCCTCGGGCAGGGGACTAATGAAAAACTGTTTTTT	-	many	TRBV5-6	TRBJ1-4
CAISEDRTYGYTF	TGTGCCATCAGTGAGGACAGGACGTATGGCTACACCTTC	-	many	TRBV10-3	TRBJ1-2
CASSLESWQGTYGYTF	TGTGCCAGCAGCTTAGAAAGTTGGCAGGGTACCTATGGCTACACCTTC	-	many	TRBV7-9	TRBJ1-2
CASSYSRGGLWQFF	TGTGCCAGCAGTTACTCGAGAGGGGGACTTTGGCAGTTCTTC	-	-	TRBV6-2/TRBV6-3	TRBJ2-1
CAISEPRQTLLGTQYF	TGTGCCATCAGTGAGCCGCGACAGACCCTATTGGGGACCCAGTACTTC	-	many	TRBV10-3	TRBJ2-5
CASSLAGPSSGNTIYF	TGCGCCAGCAGCCTGGCGGGCCCTAGCTCTGGAAACACCATATATTTT	-	many	TRBV5-1	TRBJ1-3
CASNSGASTDTQYF	TGTGCCTCGAATAGCGGGGCTAGCACAGATACGCAGTATTTT	TRBD2	few	TRBV30	TRBJ2-3
CATSSPTGLGGYTF	TGTGCCACCAGCAGCCCCACAGGGTTAGGGGGCTACACCTTC	-	many	TRBV15	TRBJ1-2
CATSDTGRSGANVLTF	TGTGCCACCAGTGATACAGGGCGCTCTGGGGCCAACGTCCTGACTTTC	-	-	TRBV24-1	TRBJ2-6
CASSLSQGQETQYF	TGTGCCAGCAGCCTAAGCCAGGGGCAAGAGACCCAGTACTTC	-	many	TRBV9	TRBJ2-5
CASSGPPRTGREKLFF	TGTGCCAGCAGTGGGCCCCCGAGGACAGGGCGTGAAAAACTGTTTTTT	TRBD1	-	TRBV28	TRBJ1-4
CASSLGYYEQYF	TGTGCCAGCAGCTTAGGATACTACGAGCAGTACTTC	-	many	TRBV5-8	TRBJ2-7
CASNDRGGQPQHF	TGTGCCAGCAATGACAGGGGTGGACAGCCCCAGCATTTT	TRBD1	-	TRBV12-3/TRBV12-4	TRBJ1-5
CASSRLTTNEKLFF	TGTGCCAGCAGCCGCCTTACAACTAATGAAAAACTGTTTTTT	-	-	TRBV7-9	TRBJ1-4
CATSRKTSGYEQYF	TGTGCCACCAGCAGAAAGACTAGCGGCTACGAGCAGTACTTC	TRBD2	many	TRBV15	TRBJ2-7
CASSSRDRAYSSNQPQHF	TGTGCCAGCAGTTCCCGGGACAGGGCTTATAGTAGCAATCAGCCCCAGCATTTT	TRBD1	few	TRBV6-1	TRBJ1-5
CASSETHTYEQYF	TGTGCCAGCAGTGAAACGCATACCTACGAGCAGTACTTC	-	many	TRBV6-1	TRBJ2-7
CASSQYRDYEQYF	TGTGCCAGCAGCCAATACAGGGACTACGAGCAGTACTTC	-	many	TRBV3-1	TRBJ2-7
CASSAGGTGGKGYTF	TGTGCCAGCAGTGCCGGCGGGACAGGGGGAAAGGGCTACACCTTC	TRBD1	many	TRBV6-1	TRBJ1-2
CASSVGGIQETQYF	TGTGCCAGCAGCGTAGGAGGCATCCAAGAGACCCAGTACTTC	-	many	TRBV9	TRBJ2-5
CASSLALAGGQETQYF	TGTGCCAGCAGCTTAGCGCTAGCGGGAGGCCAAGAGACCCAGTACTTC	TRBD2	many	TRBV11-1	TRBJ2-5